This T cell receptor beta chain was recorded in a study of cytomegalovirus exposure and HLA in healthy donors. The PCR was carried out with 60 Vbeta primers and 13 Jbeta primers. Produced via immunoSEQ multiplex PCR; TCRdb's table is partial and in-frame only. The sample holds around 170,000 clones, 75% to 90% seen once. V gave up 4 bases and J gave up 1 base, with 22 bases separating them. Germline V gene data show CDR1 as SGHVS and CDR2 as FQNEAQ. The CDR3 extends over 18 amino acids. Study results and caveats: Most TCR beta V segments were productive about 90% or about 30% of the time in an earlier analysis. Researchers catalogued approximately 170 TCR beta chains as cytomegalovirus-associated. Other equally common chains were less clonally expanded than HLA-associated TCR beta chains, a later analysis showed. In presence/absence analyses, roughly uniform sequencing depth across donors was assumed.

Turning to this clone: As yet, its antigen is unknown. The same CDR3 can be traced to other DNA sequences in this sample.

The chain carries TRBV7-8 and TRBJ1-1; D unclear. The clonotype comes from a woman in her forties or fifties in good health and CMV-seropositive. Sequenced input: PBMCs. The CDR3, as DNA: TGTGCCAGCAGCTCCACCGGTGGAGGGCCAACCAGGAACACTGAAGCTTTCTTT. This translates into CASSSTGGGPTRNTEAFF.